A selection of T cell receptor beta chains follows, all from one sample in a study of Tregs in tolerant kidney transplant recipients. Profiled with immunoSEQ multiplex PCR; TCRdb holds only in-frame clones, not every one. The sample records about 14,000 clones, about 92% being singletons. Input material: CD8+ T cells from blood. The receptors were gathered from a human donor in good health. Both conserved end residues are part of each CDR3. A D gene is named only where the DNA matches it firmly. Clone size is stated in some rows and not others, as once, few, many or a class when expanded.

-,TRBJ2-4,TRBD2,TRBV28,TGTGCCAGCAGGGAAAGCGGGGGGGCCCAAAACATTCAGTACTTC,CASRESGGAQNIQYF
-,TRBJ2-3,-,TRBV4-2,TGTGCCCGCGCGGCCGGCGGCACAGATACGCAGTATTTT,CARAAGGTDTQYF
-,TRBJ2-2,-,TRBV6-5,TGTGCCAGCAGTCCTACTAGCCAAGAGTCCGGGGAGCTGTTTTTT,CASSPTSQESGELFF
-,TRBJ1-1,-,TRBV4-1,TGCGCCAGCAGCCAAGATCCCAGGACCCCCTACACTGAAGCTTTCTTT,CASSQDPRTPYTEAFF
-,TRBJ1-1,-,TRBV2,TGTGCCAGCACTCCCACTACGAACACTGAAGCTTTCTTT,CASTPTTNTEAFF
-,TRBJ1-6,-,TRBV14,TGTGCCAGCAGCCAAGAAGTTGGGCCGATTTTACAGGGACGAAATTCACCCCTCCACTTT,CASSQEVGPILQGRNSPLHF
-,TRBJ2-3,-,TRBV4-1,TGCGCCAGCAGCCACAAGAGGGCCTACACAGATACGCAGTATTTT,CASSHKRAYTDTQYF
-,TRBJ1-3,TRBD1,TRBV30,TGTGCCTGGAGCGAGGGGACAGGGGAGAACACCATATATTTT,CAWSEGTGENTIYF
-,TRBJ2-2,TRBD2,TRBV4-1,TGCGCCAGCAGAGGGTTGGCTAGCGGGAGGTTTGGTAACACCGGGGAGCTGTTTTTT,CASRGLASGRFGNTGELFF
-,TRBJ2-7,-,TRBV11-3,TGTGCCAGCAGCCAGCGGTCGGGGGAGCAGTACTTC,CASSQRSGEQYF
-,TRBJ1-2,-,TRBV7-2,TGTGCCAGCAGCTCTTACGAGGGGAGCTATGGCTACACCTTC,CASSSYEGSYGYTF
-,TRBJ2-7,-,TRBV6-5,TGTGCCAGCAGGTTCGAAGGGAGCTCCTACGAGCAGTACTTC,CASRFEGSSYEQYF
once,TRBJ2-3,-,TRBV19,TGTGCCAGTAGTATAAGTCCTAAACCCACAGATACGCAGTATTTT,CASSISPKPTDTQYF
-,TRBJ1-4,TRBD1,TRBV30,TGTGCCTGGAGTGTATCAATCGGACAGGGAGAAAAACTGTTTTTT,CAWSVSIGQGEKLFF
-,TRBJ2-3,TRBD2,TRBV25-1,TGTGCCAGCCCAGCGGGGAGATGCACAGATACGCAGTATTTT,CASPAGRCTDTQYF
-,TRBJ2-5,-,TRBV28,TGTGCCAGCAGTTTATATGGCAGGGCCCAAGAGACCCAGTACTTC,CASSLYGRAQETQYF
-,TRBJ2-7,-,TRBV7-2,TGTGCCAGCACCCTCTCCCTGACCAGCTCCTACGAGCAGTACTTC,CASTLSLTSSYEQYF
once,TRBJ1-1,-,TRBV18,TGTGCCAGCTCACCGTCAGGGCCCACTGAAGCTTTCTTT,CASSPSGPTEAFF
few,TRBJ2-2,TRBD2,TRBV9,TGTGCCAGCAGCCCCAGCGGGGGGGCCGTTCCCGGGGAGCTGTTTTTT,CASSPSGGAVPGELFF
-,TRBJ2-1,-,TRBV21-1,TGTGCCCCCCCTATTAGGCCTAAATACAATGAGCAGTTCTTC,CAPPIRPKYNEQFF
-,TRBJ2-1,-,TRBV12-2,TGTGCAAGTCGCTTAGCCCGCGGACTAGCGGGAGGCTGGTCCGGCTATGAGCAGTTCTTC,CASRLARGLAGGWSGYEQFF
once,TRBJ2-1,TRBD1,TRBV27,TGTGCCAGCAGTCCTAACCCAGGGGGATATTACAATGAGCAGTTCTTC,CASSPNPGGYYNEQFF
once,TRBJ2-1,-,TRBV18,TGTGCCAGCTCAGGGGGTAGGTCCTACAATGAGCAGTTCTTC,CASSGGRSYNEQFF
once,TRBJ1-2,-,TRBV27,TGTGCCAGCAGCACCTCCCCGGGGACTCCCTATGGCTACACCTTC,CASSTSPGTPYGYTF
once,TRBJ1-6,TRBD1,TRBV30,TGTGCCTGGACTCCGGACAGGGCACTTCTTAGCTCCTATAATTCACCCCTCCACTTT,CAWTPDRALLSSYNSPLHF
-,TRBJ1-2,-,TRBV13,TGTGCCAGCAGCTTAAGGGACCCCGGTAGCTACACCTTC,CASSLRDPGSYTF
-,TRBJ2-7,TRBD2,TRBV7-2,TGTGCCAGCAGCCCCGTAGCGGGAGCCGCCTACGAGCAGTACTTC,CASSPVAGAAYEQYF
-,TRBJ2-1,TRBD2,TRBV7-9,TGTGCCAGCAGCTCACCCCTCCGCGGCGGGAGGGCCACCAATGAGCAGTTCTTC,CASSSPLRGGRATNEQFF